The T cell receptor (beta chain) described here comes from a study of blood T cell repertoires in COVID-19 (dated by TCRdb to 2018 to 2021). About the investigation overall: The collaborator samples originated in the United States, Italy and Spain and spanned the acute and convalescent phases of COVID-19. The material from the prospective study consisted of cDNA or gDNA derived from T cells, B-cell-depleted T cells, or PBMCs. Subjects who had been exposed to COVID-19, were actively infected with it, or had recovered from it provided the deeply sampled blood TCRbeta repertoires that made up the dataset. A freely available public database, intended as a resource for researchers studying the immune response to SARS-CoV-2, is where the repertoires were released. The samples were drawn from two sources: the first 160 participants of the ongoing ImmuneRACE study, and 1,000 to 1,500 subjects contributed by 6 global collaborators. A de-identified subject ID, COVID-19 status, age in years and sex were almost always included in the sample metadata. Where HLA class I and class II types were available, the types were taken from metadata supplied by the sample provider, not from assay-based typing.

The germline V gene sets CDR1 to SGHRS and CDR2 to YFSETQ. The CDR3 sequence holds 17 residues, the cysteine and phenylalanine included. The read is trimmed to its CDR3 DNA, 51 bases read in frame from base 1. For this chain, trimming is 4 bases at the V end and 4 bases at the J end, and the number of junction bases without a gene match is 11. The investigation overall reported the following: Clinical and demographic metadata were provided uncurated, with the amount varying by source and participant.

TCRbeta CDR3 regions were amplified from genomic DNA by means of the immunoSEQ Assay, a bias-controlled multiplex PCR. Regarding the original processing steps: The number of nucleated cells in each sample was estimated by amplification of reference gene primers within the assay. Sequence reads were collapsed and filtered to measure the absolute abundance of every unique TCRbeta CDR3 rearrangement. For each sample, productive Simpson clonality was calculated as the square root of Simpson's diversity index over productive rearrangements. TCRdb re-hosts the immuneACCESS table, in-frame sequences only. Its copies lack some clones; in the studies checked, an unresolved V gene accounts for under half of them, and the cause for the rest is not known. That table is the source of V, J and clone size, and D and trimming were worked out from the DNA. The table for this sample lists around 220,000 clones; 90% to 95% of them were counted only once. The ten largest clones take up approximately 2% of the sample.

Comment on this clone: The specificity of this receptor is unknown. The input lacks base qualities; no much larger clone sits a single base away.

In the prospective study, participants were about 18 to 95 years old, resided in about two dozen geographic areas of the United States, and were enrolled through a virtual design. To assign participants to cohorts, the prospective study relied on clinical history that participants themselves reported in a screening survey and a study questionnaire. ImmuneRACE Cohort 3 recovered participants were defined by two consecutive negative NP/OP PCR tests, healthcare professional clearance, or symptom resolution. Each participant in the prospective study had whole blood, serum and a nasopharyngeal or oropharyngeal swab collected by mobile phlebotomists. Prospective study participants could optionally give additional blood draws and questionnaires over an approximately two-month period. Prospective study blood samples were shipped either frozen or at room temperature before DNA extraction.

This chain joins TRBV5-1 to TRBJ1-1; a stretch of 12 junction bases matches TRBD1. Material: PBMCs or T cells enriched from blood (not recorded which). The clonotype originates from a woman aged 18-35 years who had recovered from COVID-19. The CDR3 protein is CASSATMGQGARTEAFF. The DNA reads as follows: TGCGCCAGCAGCGCTACTATGGGACAGGGGGCGCGCACTGAAGCTTTCTTT.